This T cell receptor beta chain stems from a study of response to subunit inactivated influenza vaccine. The V segment lost 0 bases and the J segment 5 bases; nucleotides outside the gene matches: 2. Germline CDR1 and CDR2: LGHDT and YNNKEL (reference sequence). The CDR3 runs to 15 residues. This clonotype occurred many times. TCRdb itself ran the RT-PCR reads through MiXCR, one entry per CDR3 protein. The repertoire holds about 800,000 distinct CDR3 sequences, with about 20% as singletons. The chain couples TRBV3-1 to TRBJ1-4, with TRBD1 identical over 8 bases. The starting material was PBMCs from blood, obtained 4 to 6 days after vaccination. The sequence derives from a man aged 45-60 years who received an inactivated influenza vaccine. DNA for the CDR3: TGTGCCAGCAGCCAAGACGGGACAGGCAATGAAAAACTGTTTTTT. As protein: CASSQDGTGNEKLFF.